The 7 T cell receptor beta chains reported below all come from one sample, sequenced in a study of shared clonotypes between healthy human individuals. Naive-designated CD8 cells lacked CD45RO, were positively enriched for CCR7, and omitted terminally differentiated effector memory CD45RA+ cells. Repertoires were generated with immunoSEQ multiplex PCR, while TCRdb's copy carries only in-frame clones and drops some. Among about 650,000 clones, roughly 95% were seen once, and the ten largest hold over 0.09%. The sample consisted of naive CD8+ T cells sorted from blood. Every receptor here comes from a woman in her 30s in good health.

CDR3 protein: CASSHTSGLITDTQYF. The DNA of the CDR3 is TGTGCCAGCAGCCATACTAGCGGGCTAATCACAGATACGCAGTATTTT. The V call is TRBV5-6, the J call TRBJ2-3; 9 bases map to TRBD2. J was trimmed by 2 bases and V by 4 bases; bases with no gene match: 8. The CDR3 sequence is 16 residues long. CDR1 is SGHDT and CDR2 is YYEEEE in the germline V gene.

The chain couples TRBV28 to TRBJ2-7; D is tentatively TRBD1 or TRBD2 (6 bases each). The germline gives CDR1 MDHEN, CDR2 SYDVKM. This CDR3 spans 16 amino acids. V was pared by 3 bases and J by 1 base, with 16 bases between. Here the CDR3 reads CASSLGYGGGSYEQYF. The DNA of the CDR3 is TGTGCCAGCAGTTTGGGATACGGAGGGGGATCCTACGAGCAGTACTTC.

Note on this clone: The same CDR3 can be traced to other DNA sequences in this sample. The V gene is TRBV30, the J gene TRBJ2-2; D is possibly TRBD1 or TRBD2 (6 bases each). There are 15 residues in the CDR3. Trimming removed 4 bases at V and 0 bases at J, with 12 bases between. Germline V lookup: CDR1 GTSNPN, CDR2 SVGIG (reference sequence). The chain's CDR3 is CAWTEGGPNTGELFF. As DNA, the CDR3 is TGTGCCTGGACAGAAGGGGGGCCGAACACCGGGGAGCTGTTTTTT.

V usage is TRBV7-6 and J usage is TRBJ2-5, with TRBD1 matching 7 bases. The CDR3 spans 14 residues. J lost 3 bases, V lost 4 bases, and 5 bases had no gene match. Germline V CDR1 and CDR2: SGHVS, FNYEAQ. The CDR3 coding sequence is TGTGCCAGCAGCTACAGGGGCACCAAAGAGACCCAGTACTTC. Its protein is CASSYRGTKETQYF.

The chain links TRBV5-8 to TRBJ2-5; 9 bases match TRBD1. The better agreement between TRBJ2-7 and the DNA end casts doubt on the J call. CDR3 length: 14 residues. From germline, CDR1 is SGHTS and CDR2 YDEGEE. CDR3 in DNA: TGTGCCAGCTTCGAGACAGGGGGGACCCACGAGCAGTACTTC. It specifies CASFETGGTHEQYF.

This chain links TRBV7-8 with TRBJ2-7; possible D gene TRBD1, 6 bases. The germline V and J ends were trimmed by 7 bases and 3 bases, with 19 bases remaining between them. The germline V gene has CDR1 SGHVS and CDR2 FQNEAQ. The CDR3 is 15 amino acids. DNA for the CDR3: TGTGCCAGCATTTTCCGGGACACAGGCCGCTACGAGCAGTACTTC. Translation gives CASIFRDTGRYEQYF.

The V call is TRBV9, the J call TRBJ2-7; D is unresolved. Trimming shortened V by 4 bases and J by 1 base, and 12 bases separated the two germline ends. Germline V gene sequence: CDR1 SGDLS, CDR2 YYNGEE. There are 14 residues in the CDR3. CDR3: CASSPMGLSYEQYF. CDR3 coding DNA: TGTGCCAGCAGCCCTATGGGCCTTTCCTACGAGCAGTACTTC. Looking up the rest from reference TRBV9 and TRBJ2-7 gives the full variable domain: DSGVTQTPKHLITATGQRVTLRCSPRSGDLSVYWYQQSLDQGLQFLIQYYNGEERAKGNILERFSAQQFPDLHSELNLSSLELGDSALYFCASSPMGLSYEQYFGPGTRLTVT.